This T cell receptor beta chain was found in a study of T cell clonality in common variable immunodeficiency. Study conclusions and caveats: Links between repertoire features and CVID complications were heterogeneity-limited. Reportedly, TCR beta sequences from common variable immunodeficiency showed fewer deletions and N-nucleotide insertions.

This clone was counted a few times. Its antigen is as yet unknown. The CDR3 end falls 3 residues outside the read, so it is completed with the germline J gene. The germline V gene has CDR1 LNHDA and CDR2 SQIVND (reference sequence). The ends were cut back, 7 bases at V and 0 bases at J, with 17 bases in the middle. This CDR3 has 16 residues. Reduced serum IgG, IgA and/or IgM plus specific antibody deficiency defined CVID. CVID subjects were neither ill nor on immunomodulatory or immunosuppressive medication at sampling. CVID and control samples used equivalent genomic DNA input. Profiled with immunoSEQ multiplex PCR; TCRdb holds only in-frame clones, not every one. Observed are 5,500 to 9,000 clones, no singletons, with the top ten taking approximately 23%.

This sequence was found in a human donor with common variable immunodeficiency. Specimen: peripheral blood mononuclear cells. V and J are TRBV19 and TRBJ2-3; D might be TRBD2 (6 bases). The CDR3 DNA, read in part, is TGTGCCAGTAACTCGGGGGTAGCGGCTAGCACAGATACG. It codes for CASNSGVAASTDT. The full CDR3 protein reads CASNSGVAASTDTQYF.